This is a list of T cell receptor beta chains from one sample in a study of metastatic and nonmetastatic thyroid tumors. TCRdb used MiXCR to call clones anew from the PCR reads. This repertoire shows fewer than 30,000 clones, around 15% found once; its top ten account for around 5%. Sequenced sample: blood. All receptors come from a female donor with papillary thyroid cancer or a benign thyroid nodule (not recorded which). Some clones in this sample may be carry-over from other donors' samples. CDR3s include the opening cysteine and the closing phenylalanine or tryptophan.

j_gene | v_gene | CDR3aa
TRBJ1-3 | TRBV6-1 | CASSDGWGGGGNTIYF
TRBJ1-1 | TRBV4-2 | CASSQDGQGNTEAFF
TRBJ1-2 | TRBV5-1 | CASRGGRSFYCYTF
TRBJ1-1 | TRBV19 | CASRGQGLAEAFF
TRBJ2-7 | TRBV7-9 | CASSPRLASYEQYF
TRBJ2-3 | TRBV19 | CASSPLGGQGATDTQYF
TRBJ1-4 | TRBV5-6 | CASSLARDNEKLFF
TRBJ2-2 | TRBV6-1 | CASSAGHGLIGELFF
TRBJ2-5 | TRBV4-2 | CASSKGREGYQETQYF
TRBJ2-5 | TRBV18 | CASSPGLSETQYF
TRBJ2-2 | TRBV5-1 | CASSDTGGFTGELFF
TRBJ2-5 | TRBV6-4 | CASSEPEARRDQETQYF
TRBJ1-5 | TRBV4-1 | CASSPKERTNQPQHF
TRBJ2-7 | TRBV6-1 | CASQGSYEQYF
TRBJ2-7 | TRBV20-1 | CSARGPGQGGDEQYF
TRBJ1-4 | TRBV7-8 | CASSLLNSKWNEKLFF
TRBJ1-2 | TRBV6-1 | CASSVQRGNYGYTF
TRBJ1-2 | TRBV10-2 | CASSATGPNYGYTF
TRBJ1-2 | TRBV20-1 | CSASRGRDYGYTF
TRBJ2-7 | TRBV28 | CASRFRDSSYEQYF
TRBJ2-5 | TRBV12-5 | CASGTRTGFGQETQYF
TRBJ2-1 | TRBV10-3 | CAIRGPSSYNEQFF
TRBJ2-3 | TRBV6-1 | CASSPRPGDTQYF
TRBJ1-6 | TRBV4-1 | CASSHDGEFGSPLHF
TRBJ1-1 | TRBV10-2 | CASSTTGGRTEAFF
TRBJ1-5 | TRBV2 | CASSVPSTGVAQHF
TRBJ2-7 | TRBV9 | CASSSQSGSDEQYF
TRBJ2-5 | TRBV5-1 | CASSWVGGQETQYF
TRBJ1-2 | TRBV4-1 | CASSQGGTANYGYTF
TRBJ2-7 | TRBV11-3 | CASSLFGTTVLNYEQYF
TRBJ2-1 | TRBV6-1 | CASRQGSYNEQFF
TRBJ2-1 | TRBV11-3 | CASSPSWSDEQFF
TRBJ1-3 | TRBV19 | CASTSTGLSGNTIYF
TRBJ2-4 | TRBV30 | CAWEHGNIQYF
TRBJ2-3 | TRBV7-3 | CASSLTSSGSHLGTDTQYF
TRBJ2-2 | TRBV27 | CASSLRGNTGELFF
TRBJ2-3 | TRBV9 | CASSVGDDTDTQYF
TRBJ2-7 | TRBV18 | CASSGQAYEQYF
TRBJ2-3 | TRBV6-1 | CASRDRGASTDTQYF
TRBJ2-7 | TRBV20-1 | CSADTGGYEQYF
TRBJ2-3 | TRBV3-1 | CASSQVDRMDTQYF
TRBJ2-5 | TRBV19 | CASSATYSQTQYF
TRBJ2-5 | TRBV27 | CASRGGGKETQYF
TRBJ2-7 | TRBV6-1 | CASSRGTGRYEQYF
TRBJ2-3 | TRBV20-1 | CSVRGASTDTQYF
TRBJ2-7 | TRBV6-1 | CASRRTSGPSSYEQYF
TRBJ1-1 | TRBV6-4 | CASSAGPGNTEAFF
TRBJ2-3 | TRBV18 | CASSPFQRSGTDTQYF
TRBJ2-7 | TRBV6-4 | CASSDPRDRPSYEQYF
TRBJ2-1 | TRBV12-3/TRBV12-4 | CASSLEMSEYNEQFF
TRBJ2-3 | TRBV9 | CASSGGLVSTDTQYF
TRBJ2-1 | TRBV11-1 | CASSSRRGVLSSYNEQFF